The 8 T cell receptor beta chains in this list originate from one sample, sequenced in a study of OX40 agonist ivuxolimab in advanced cancers. The table came from immunoSEQ multiplex PCR; TCRdb's copy has only in-frame clones and leaves some out. Among tens of thousands of clones listed, approximately 85% were seen once. Sequences were derived from CD4+ or CD8+ T cells sorted from blood, sampled in a trial of the OX40 agonist ivuxolimab. The origin of the receptors is an adult with an advanced solid tumor such as melanoma, head and neck, liver or kidney cancer.

This clone was found once. The gene calls are TRBV11-3 and TRBJ2-3; D not certain. V was pared by 1 base and J by 0 bases, with 5 bases between. The germline V gene has CDR1 SGHNT and CDR2 YENEEA. This CDR3 has 14 residues. The CDR3 DNA sequence: TGTGCCAGCAGCTTAGGACCTAGCACAGATACGCAGTATTTT. It codes for CASSLGPSTDTQYF.

The chain employs TRBV6-6 and TRBJ2-7, with D perhaps assigned TRBD1 or TRBD2 (6 bases each). The CDR3 covers 14 residues. CDR1 is MNHNY, CDR2 SVGAGI, per germline (reference sequence). Trimming left V 0 bases short and J 5 bases short, with 11 bases between. In DNA form, the CDR3 reads TGTGCCAGCAGTTACTCGGGGGGCGAAAACGAGCAGTACTTC. This translates into CASSYSGGENEQYF.

The table lists this clone with a few counts. The rearrangement joins TRBV27 to TRBJ2-5; D possibly corresponds to TRBD1 (6 bases). Germline V gene sequence: CDR1 MNHEY, CDR2 SMNVEV (reference sequence). The germline V and J ends were trimmed by 8 bases and 1 base, with 20 bases remaining between them. The CDR3 contains 16 residues. CDR3: CASSAWTDLPQETQYF. CDR3 coding DNA: TGTGCCAGCTCGGCGTGGACAGATTTACCCCAAGAGACCCAGTACTTC.

The chain is built from TRBV6-5 and TRBJ1-3; D remains ambiguous. The CDR3 sequence is 15 residues long. The germline V gene has CDR1 MNHEY and CDR2 SVGAGI. Trimming left V 2 bases short and J 0 bases short, with 8 bases between. DNA of the CDR3: TGTGCCAGCAGTTACAGAGGGCTCTCTGGAAACACCATATATTTT. Its protein product is CASSYRGLSGNTIYF.

Notes on this clone: This same CDR3 is encoded by further DNA sequences in the sample. The chain employs TRBV21-1 and TRBJ1-6. TRBV21-1 counts as a pseudogene. This CDR3 contains 16 residues. CDR3 amino acids: CASSEGSTGRDSPLHF. For the CDR3, the DNA is TGTGCCAGCAGCGAGGGGTCAACAGGACGCGATTCACCCCTCCACTTT.

V gene TRBV6-4 combines with J gene TRBJ2-7; no firm D call. V lost 6 bases, J lost 1 base, and 13 bases lay in between. CDR3 length: 14 residues. Germline CDR1 is MRHNA and CDR2 is SNTAGT. CDR3 DNA: TGTGCCAGCAGCAAAGGACCAACATCCTACGAGCAGTACTTC. It yields the protein CASSKGPTSYEQYF.

The chain carries TRBV4-2 and TRBJ1-4, with D unclear. The germline CDR1 and CDR2 sequences are LGHNA and YNFKEQ. The CDR3 is 15 amino acids. The V gene lost 1 base and the J gene lost 4 bases, with 10 bases spanning the gap. The CDR3 sequence: CASSQVSEINEKLFF. CDR3 nucleotides: TGTGCCAGCAGCCAAGTATCTGAGATTAATGAAAAACTGTTTTTT.

This clone was observed a few times. J is TRBJ2-7 and V is TRBV19; maybe TRBD1 (6 bases). The germline CDR1 and CDR2 sequences are LNHDA and SQIVND (reference sequence). There are 13 residues in the CDR3. With 5 bases removed from V and 6 bases from J, the gap between germline ends came to 14 bases. The CDR3 here is CASSPTWGREQYF. CDR3 nucleotides: TGTGCCAGTAGTCCCACCTGGGGGCGCGAGCAGTACTTC.